One and the same sample provided the 10 T cell receptor beta chains below, sequenced in a study of T cells after yellow fever vaccination. Each CDR3 protein gets one entry after TCRdb re-called the 5' RACE reads with MiXCR. The sample gives around 500,000 distinct CDR3 sequences, 21% of which show up once; about a sixth is in the top ten. Here the sequenced sample was PBMCs, taken approximately 20 days after the first yellow fever vaccination. These receptors were collected from a man aged 18 to 30 who received the YFV17D yellow fever vaccine.

The J gene is TRBJ2-7, the V gene TRBV6-2 or TRBV6-3; D possibly corresponds to TRBD1 (6 bases). CDR3 length: 13 residues. Germline loops: CDR1 MNHEY, CDR2 SVGEGT. Trimming pared 5 bases from V and 5 bases from J, leaving 13 bases between. The CDR3 spells CASSTNRVDEQYF. The CDR3 DNA follows: TGTGCCAGCAGTACAAACAGGGTCGACGAGCAGTACTTC.

This clonotype was found a few times. V and J are TRBV18 and TRBJ1-2, with D possibly being TRBD1 (5 bases). This CDR3 is built from 12 residues. Trimming removed 4 bases at V and 4 bases at J, with 7 bases between. Germline-derived CDR1 and CDR2 are KGHSH and LQKENI. CDR3 DNA sequence: TGTGCCAGCTCACGGGACCCCTATGGCTACACCTTC. Its protein is CASSRDPYGYTF.

The rearrangement links TRBV7-9 to TRBJ2-5, with 9 bases identical to TRBD1. The CDR3 covers 16 residues. Germline V gene sequence: CDR1 SEHNR, CDR2 FQNEAQ (reference sequence). J gave up 5 bases and V 5 bases, and 12 bases lay outside the gene matches. CDR3 bases: TGTGCCAGCAGCCGGGACAGGGATCTTTTCTTGGAGACCCAGTACTTC. This translates into CASSRDRDLFLETQYF.

This clonotype showed up just a few times. The rearrangement joins TRBV6-2 or TRBV6-3 to TRBJ2-3; D perhaps matches TRBD2 (5 bases). The CDR3 contains 15 residues. Deletions cut 2 bases from V and 0 bases from J, with 9 bases between. CDR1 is MNHEY and CDR2 is SVGEGT in the germline V gene. The CDR3 protein is CASSYPGSSTDTQYF. In nucleotides, the CDR3 is TGTGCCAGCAGTTACCCGGGGTCTAGCACAGATACGCAGTATTTT.

This clonotype was seen a handful of times. The chain links TRBV20-1 to TRBJ2-5; 11 bases line up with TRBD2. J lost 0 bases, V lost 6 bases, and 12 bases had no gene match. Per the germline V gene, CDR1 is DFQATT and CDR2 is SNEGSKA (reference sequence). The CDR3 is made up of 17 amino acids. The CDR3: CSAIAGGPLGNQETQYF. Written as DNA, the CDR3 is TGCAGTGCAATAGCGGGGGGGCCCTTAGGAAACCAAGAGACCCAGTACTTC.

In its sample, this clonotype was seen a few times. The chain joins TRBV7-2 to TRBJ2-5; TRBD1 or TRBD2 may be the D gene (5 bases each). The CDR3 spans 13 residues. V was cut by 4 bases and J by 5 bases, with 11 bases left in between. CDR1 and CDR2 (germline): SGHTA, FQGNSA. This chain's CDR3 is CASSSGTRETQYF. For the CDR3, the DNA is TGTGCCAGCAGCTCCGGGACCCGGGAGACCCAGTACTTC.

This sequence joins TRBV12-3 or TRBV12-4 and TRBJ2-1, with D possibly matching TRBD1 (6 bases). V was shortened by 6 bases and J by 3 bases, with 15 bases between the two germline ends. This CDR3 spans 15 amino acids. In DNA, the CDR3 is TGTGCCAGCAGACCTACAGGGACCTACTACAATGAGCAGTTCTTC. Residues: CASRPTGTYYNEQFF.

This clonotype was seen more than once but under ten times. The rearrangement uses TRBV7-2 and TRBJ2-3; 7 bases map to TRBD2. The CDR3 has 15 amino acids. Germline V gene data show CDR1 as SGHTA and CDR2 as FQGNSA. The junction had 11 bases not matched to a gene; V was cut back by 7 bases and J by 4 bases. CDR3 nucleotide sequence: TGTGCCAGCATCGGAGGTTGGGGGGGGGCAGATACGCAGTATTTT. Protein product: CASIGGWGGADTQYF.

This clonotype was seen just once. This chain uses TRBV9 with TRBJ2-5; D may be TRBD1 (6 bases). With 5 bases removed from V and 2 bases from J, the gap between germline ends came to 13 bases. This CDR3 has 14 residues. CDR1 SGDLS and CDR2 YYNGEE come from the germline V gene. The chain's CDR3 is CASSGTGTQETQYF. The DNA for the CDR3 is TGTGCCAGCAGTGGCACCGGGACACAAGAGACCCAGTACTTC.

The genes are TRBV2 and TRBJ1-1, with D perhaps TRBD1 (5 bases). CDR1 and CDR2 from the germline V gene are SNHLY and FYNNEI. The CDR3 totals 14 residues. Trimming took 6 bases from V and 4 from J, leaving 15 bases between them. CDR3: CASSILCGGTEAFF. CDR3 nucleotides: TGTGCCAGCAGCATCCTGTGTGGGGGCACTGAAGCTTTCTTT.